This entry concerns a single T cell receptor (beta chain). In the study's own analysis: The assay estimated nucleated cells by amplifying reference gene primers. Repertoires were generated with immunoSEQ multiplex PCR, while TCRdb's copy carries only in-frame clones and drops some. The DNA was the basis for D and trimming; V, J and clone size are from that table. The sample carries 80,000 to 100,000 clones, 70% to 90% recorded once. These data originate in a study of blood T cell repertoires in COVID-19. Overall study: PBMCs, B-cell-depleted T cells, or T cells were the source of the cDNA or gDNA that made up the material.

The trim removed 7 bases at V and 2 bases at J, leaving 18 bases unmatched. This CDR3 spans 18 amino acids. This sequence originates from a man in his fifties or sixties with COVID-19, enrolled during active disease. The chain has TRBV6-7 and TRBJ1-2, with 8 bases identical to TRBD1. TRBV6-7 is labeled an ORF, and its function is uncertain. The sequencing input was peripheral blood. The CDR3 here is CASIRTGSFLLLNYGYTF. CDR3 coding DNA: TGTGCCAGCATCAGGACAGGGTCCTTTCTTTTACTAAACTATGGCTACACCTTC.